The TCR beta chain under discussion was sequenced for a study of blood T cell repertoires in COVID-19. Whole-study context: Material from acute and convalescent COVID-19 was sourced from the United States, Italy and Spain. From T cells, B-cell-depleted T cells, or PBMCs came the material, which was cDNA or gDNA.

The germline gives CDR1 LNHDA, CDR2 SQIVND (reference sequence). This CDR3 comprises 14 residues. Losses at the gene ends were 8 bases for V and 7 bases for J; bases not matched to a gene: 11. TCRdb's copy holds only in-frame clones and misses some; the assay was immunoSEQ multiplex PCR. The repertoire has nearly 15,000 clones, about 89% of them found once; the top ten carry about 3.1%. The sample holds one count of this clone. The specimen sequenced was peripheral blood. This TCR was sampled from a human donor in a cohort sampled during active COVID-19. The chain uses TRBV19 and TRBJ2-7; 10 bases fit TRBD1. CDR3 loop: CASAGTGARREQYF. In DNA form, the CDR3 reads TGTGCCAGTGCCGGGACAGGGGCCCGAAGGGAGCAGTACTTC.